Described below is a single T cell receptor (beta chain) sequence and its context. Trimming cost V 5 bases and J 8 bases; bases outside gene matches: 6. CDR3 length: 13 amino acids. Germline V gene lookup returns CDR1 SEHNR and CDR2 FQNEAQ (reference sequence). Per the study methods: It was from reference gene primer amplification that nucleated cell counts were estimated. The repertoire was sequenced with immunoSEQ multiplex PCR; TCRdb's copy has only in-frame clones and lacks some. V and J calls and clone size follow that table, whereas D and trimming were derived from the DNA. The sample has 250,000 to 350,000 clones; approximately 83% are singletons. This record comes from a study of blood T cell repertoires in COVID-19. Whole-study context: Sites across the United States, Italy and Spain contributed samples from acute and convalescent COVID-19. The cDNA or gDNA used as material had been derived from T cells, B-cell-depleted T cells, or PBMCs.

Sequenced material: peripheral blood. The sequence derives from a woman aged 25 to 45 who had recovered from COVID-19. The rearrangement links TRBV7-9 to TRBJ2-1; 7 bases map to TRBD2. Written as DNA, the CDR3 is TGTGCCAGCAGCCCGACTAGCTTGGATGAGCAGTTCTTC. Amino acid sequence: CASSPTSLDEQFF.